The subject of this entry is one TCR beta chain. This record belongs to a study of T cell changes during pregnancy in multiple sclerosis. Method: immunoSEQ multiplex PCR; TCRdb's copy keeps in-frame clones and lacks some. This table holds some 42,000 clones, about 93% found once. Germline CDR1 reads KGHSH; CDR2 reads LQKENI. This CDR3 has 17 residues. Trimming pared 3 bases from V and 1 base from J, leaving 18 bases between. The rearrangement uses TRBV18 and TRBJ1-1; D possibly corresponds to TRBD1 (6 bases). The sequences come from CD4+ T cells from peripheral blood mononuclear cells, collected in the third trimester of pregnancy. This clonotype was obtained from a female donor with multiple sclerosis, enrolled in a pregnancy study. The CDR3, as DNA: TGTGCCAGCTCACCTTTACACAGGGTGGAGGAGAACACTGAAGCTTTCTTT. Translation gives CASSPLHRVEENTEAFF.